This T cell receptor beta chain was recovered during a study of blood T cell repertoires in COVID-19. Methods used by the authors: How many nucleated cells were present was estimated from reference gene primer amplification. Profiled with immunoSEQ multiplex PCR; TCRdb holds only in-frame clones, not every one. V, J and clone size are those of that table, while D and trimming were read from the DNA. The data show hundreds of thousands of clones, with 82% seen just once and 3% to 3.5% held by the top ten. The age range of participants was about 18 to 89 years, with residence in about two dozen US areas. The sequenced sample was PBMCs or T cells enriched from blood (not recorded which). The origin of this receptor is a woman in her sixties who had recovered from COVID-19.

CDR3 bases: TGTGCCAGCAGTTACCGGACTAGCGGAGGCCACGAGCAGTACTTC. Its translation: CASSYRTSGGHEQYF. V and J are TRBV6-5 and TRBJ2-7; the match to TRBD2 covers 10 bases. Per germline, CDR1 MNHEY and CDR2 SVGAGI. This CDR3 has 15 residues. V was clipped by 2 bases and J by 5 bases; unmatched bases: 6.